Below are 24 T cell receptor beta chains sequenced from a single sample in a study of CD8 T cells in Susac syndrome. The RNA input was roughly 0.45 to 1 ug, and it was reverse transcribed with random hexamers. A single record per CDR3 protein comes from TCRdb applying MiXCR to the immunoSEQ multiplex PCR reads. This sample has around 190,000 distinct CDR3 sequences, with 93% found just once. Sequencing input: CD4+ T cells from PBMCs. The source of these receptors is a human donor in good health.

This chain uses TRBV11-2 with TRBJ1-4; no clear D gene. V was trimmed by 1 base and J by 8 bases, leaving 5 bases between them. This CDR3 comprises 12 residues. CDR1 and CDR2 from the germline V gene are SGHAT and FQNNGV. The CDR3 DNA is TGTGCCAGCAGCTTAGCCTCGGAAAAACTGTTTTTT. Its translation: CASSLASEKLFF.

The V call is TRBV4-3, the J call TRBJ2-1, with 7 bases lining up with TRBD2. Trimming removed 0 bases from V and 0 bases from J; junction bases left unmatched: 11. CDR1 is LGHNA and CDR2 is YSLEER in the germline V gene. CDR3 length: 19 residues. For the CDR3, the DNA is TGCGCCAGCAGCCAAGAGGGAGCGGGGTCTTTAAGCTCCTACAATGAGCAGTTCTTC. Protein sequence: CASSQEGAGSLSSYNEQFF.

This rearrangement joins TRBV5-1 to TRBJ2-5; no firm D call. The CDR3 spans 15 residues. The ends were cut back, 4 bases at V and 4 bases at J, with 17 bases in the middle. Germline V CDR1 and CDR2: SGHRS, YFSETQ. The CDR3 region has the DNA TGCGCCAGCAGCGAGGACCCCACCAAAGCAGAGACCCAGTACTTC. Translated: CASSEDPTKAETQYF.

The CDR3 reads CASSSTGVTQHF. As DNA, the CDR3 is TGTGCCAGCAGTTCGACAGGGGTTACCCAGCATTTT. V gene TRBV6-6 combines with J gene TRBJ1-5, with 8 bases fitting TRBD1. The germline gives CDR1 MNHNY, CDR2 SVGAGI (reference sequence). Trimming removed 4 bases from V and 11 bases from J; junction bases left unmatched: 4. The CDR3 is 12 residues long.

The CDR3 region has the DNA TGCGCCAGCAGAGCGGCAAAAGGGACAAACGGGGCAGATACGCAGTATTTT. Its translation: CASRAAKGTNGADTQYF. V is TRBV5-1 and J is TRBJ2-3; D might be TRBD1 (6 bases). The germline V gene encodes CDR1 SGHRS and CDR2 YFSETQ. V was clipped by 5 bases and J by 4 bases, with 23 bases between them. This CDR3 contains 17 residues.

CDR3 region: CAWSLLGGRETQYF. The CDR3 nucleotides read TGTGCCTGGTCCCTCCTCGGGGGCCGGGAGACCCAGTACTTC. This sequence joins TRBV30 and TRBJ2-5; the D gene could be TRBD1 or TRBD2 (6 bases each). In germline, CDR1 is GTSNPN, CDR2 SVGIG (reference sequence). The CDR3 covers 14 residues. The V gene lost 5 bases and the J gene lost 5 bases, with 18 bases spanning the gap.

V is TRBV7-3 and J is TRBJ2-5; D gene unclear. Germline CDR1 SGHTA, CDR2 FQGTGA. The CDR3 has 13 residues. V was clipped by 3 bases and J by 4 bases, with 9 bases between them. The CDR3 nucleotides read TGTGCCAGCAGCTTGCAAGTGGGAGAGACCCAGTACTTC. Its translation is CASSLQVGETQYF.

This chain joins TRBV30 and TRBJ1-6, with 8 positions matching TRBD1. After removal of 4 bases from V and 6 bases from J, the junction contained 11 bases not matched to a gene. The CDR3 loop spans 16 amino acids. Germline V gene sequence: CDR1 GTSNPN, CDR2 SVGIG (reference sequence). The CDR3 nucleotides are TGTGCCTGGATCCCGGGACAGGTCTTGGGTAATTCACCCCTCCACTTT. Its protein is CAWIPGQVLGNSPLHF.

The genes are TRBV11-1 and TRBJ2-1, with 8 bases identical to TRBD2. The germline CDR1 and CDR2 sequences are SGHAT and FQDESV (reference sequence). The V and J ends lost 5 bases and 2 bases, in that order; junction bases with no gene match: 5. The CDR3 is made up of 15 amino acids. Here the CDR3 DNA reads TGTGCCAGCAGCAAAGAGCGGGGGACCTACAATGAGCAGTTCTTC. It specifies CASSKERGTYNEQFF.

This CDR3 reads CSARGPGNSPLHF. CDR3 bases: TGCAGTGCTAGAGGTCCGGGGAATTCACCCCTCCACTTT. The chain employs TRBV20-1 and TRBJ1-6; D is uncertain. The CDR3 runs to 13 residues. Germline V gene lookup returns CDR1 DFQATT and CDR2 SNEGSKA (reference sequence). V was clipped by 1 base and J by 7 bases, with 8 bases between them.

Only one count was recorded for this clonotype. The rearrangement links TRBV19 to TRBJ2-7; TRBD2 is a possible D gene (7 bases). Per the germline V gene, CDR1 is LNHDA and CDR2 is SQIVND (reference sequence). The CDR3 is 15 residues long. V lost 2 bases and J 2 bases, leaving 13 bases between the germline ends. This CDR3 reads CASSIQIGGAYEQYF. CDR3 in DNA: TGTGCCAGTAGTATACAGATAGGGGGGGCCTACGAGCAGTACTTC.

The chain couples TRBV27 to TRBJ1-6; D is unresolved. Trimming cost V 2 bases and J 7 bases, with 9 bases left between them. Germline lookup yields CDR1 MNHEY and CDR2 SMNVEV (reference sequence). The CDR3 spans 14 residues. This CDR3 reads CASSLEVPNSPLHF. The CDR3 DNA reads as TGTGCCAGCAGTTTAGAGGTACCGAATTCACCCCTCCACTTT.

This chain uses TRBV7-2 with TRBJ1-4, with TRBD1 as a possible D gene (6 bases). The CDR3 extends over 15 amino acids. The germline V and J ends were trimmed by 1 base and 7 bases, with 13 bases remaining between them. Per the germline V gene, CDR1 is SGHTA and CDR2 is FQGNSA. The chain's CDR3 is CASSLVQGKFEKLFF. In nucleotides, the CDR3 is TGTGCCAGCAGCTTAGTACAGGGAAAATTTGAAAAACTGTTTTTT.

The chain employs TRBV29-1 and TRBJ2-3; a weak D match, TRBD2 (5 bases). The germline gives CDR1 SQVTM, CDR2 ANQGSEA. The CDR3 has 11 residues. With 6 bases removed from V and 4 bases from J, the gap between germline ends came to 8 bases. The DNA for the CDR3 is TGCAGCGTGAGGGATGCAGATACGCAGTATTTT. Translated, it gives CSVRDADTQYF.

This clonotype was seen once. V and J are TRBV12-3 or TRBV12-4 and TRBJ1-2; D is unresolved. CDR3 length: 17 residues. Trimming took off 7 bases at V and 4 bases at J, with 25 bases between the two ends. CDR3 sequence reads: CASIPPWAASKGYGYTF. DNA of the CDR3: TGTGCCAGCATCCCCCCGTGGGCAGCTTCTAAGGGCTATGGCTACACCTTC.

The chain's CDR3 is CASSPRDSRTDTQYF. CDR3 coding DNA: TGTGCCAGCAGCCCCCGGGACTCCCGCACAGATACGCAGTATTTT. This chain joins TRBV3-1 and TRBJ2-3, with D possibly being TRBD2 (6 bases). The CDR3 is made up of 15 amino acids. CDR1 LGHDT and CDR2 YNNKEL come from the germline V gene (reference sequence). Trimming shortened V by 4 bases and J by 1 base, and 12 bases separated the two germline ends.

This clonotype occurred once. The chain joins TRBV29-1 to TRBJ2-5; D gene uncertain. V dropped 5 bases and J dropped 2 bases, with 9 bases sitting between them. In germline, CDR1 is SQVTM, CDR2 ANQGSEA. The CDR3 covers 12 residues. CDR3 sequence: CSVNEQQETQYF. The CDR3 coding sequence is TGCAGCGTTAACGAGCAGCAAGAGACCCAGTACTTC.

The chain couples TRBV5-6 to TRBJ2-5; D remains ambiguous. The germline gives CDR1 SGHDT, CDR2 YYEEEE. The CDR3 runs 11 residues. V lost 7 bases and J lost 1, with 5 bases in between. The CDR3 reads CASAGQETQYF. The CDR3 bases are TGTGCCAGCGCAGGCCAAGAGACCCAGTACTTC.

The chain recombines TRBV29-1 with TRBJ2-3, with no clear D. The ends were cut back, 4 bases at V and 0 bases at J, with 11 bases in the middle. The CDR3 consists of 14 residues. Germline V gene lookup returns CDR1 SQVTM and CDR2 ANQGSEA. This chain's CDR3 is CSVVNPTSTDTQYF. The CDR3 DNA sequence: TGCAGCGTTGTCAACCCCACTAGCACAGATACGCAGTATTTT.

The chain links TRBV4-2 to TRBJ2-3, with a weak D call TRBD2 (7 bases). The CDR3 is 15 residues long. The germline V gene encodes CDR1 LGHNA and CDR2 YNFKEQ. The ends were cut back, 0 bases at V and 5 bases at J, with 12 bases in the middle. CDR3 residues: CASSQEGGARDTQYF. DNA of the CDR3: TGTGCCAGCAGCCAAGAGGGGGGGGCGAGAGATACGCAGTATTTT.

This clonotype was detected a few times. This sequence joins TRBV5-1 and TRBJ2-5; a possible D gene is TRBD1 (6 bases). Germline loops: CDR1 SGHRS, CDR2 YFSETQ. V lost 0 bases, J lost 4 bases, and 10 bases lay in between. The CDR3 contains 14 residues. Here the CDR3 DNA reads TGCGCCAGCAGCTTGGCCAGGACAGCAGAGACCCAGTACTTC. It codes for CASSLARTAETQYF.

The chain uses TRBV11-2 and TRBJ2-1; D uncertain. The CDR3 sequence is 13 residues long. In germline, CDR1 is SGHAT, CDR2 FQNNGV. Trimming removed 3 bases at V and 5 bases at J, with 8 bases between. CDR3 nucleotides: TGTGCCAGCAGCTTGCGCCGGGACAATGAGCAGTTCTTC. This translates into CASSLRRDNEQFF.

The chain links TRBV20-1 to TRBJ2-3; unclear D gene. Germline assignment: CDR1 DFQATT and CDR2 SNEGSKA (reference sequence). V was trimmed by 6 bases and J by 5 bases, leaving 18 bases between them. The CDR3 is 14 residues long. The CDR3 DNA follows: TGCAGTGCACATAAAATGGCTTTCGAAGATACGCAGTATTTT. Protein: CSAHKMAFEDTQYF.

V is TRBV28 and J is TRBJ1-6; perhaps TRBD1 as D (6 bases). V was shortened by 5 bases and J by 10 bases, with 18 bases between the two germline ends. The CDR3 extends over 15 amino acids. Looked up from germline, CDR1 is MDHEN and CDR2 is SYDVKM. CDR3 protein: CASSTKRTGYSPLHF. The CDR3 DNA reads TGTGCCAGCAGTACCAAGCGTACAGGGTACTCACCCCTCCACTTT.